Reported below is one T cell receptor beta chain. Its antigen is still unknown. This record belongs to a study of a mutant IDH1 vaccine in newly diagnosed glioma. TCRdb's copy holds only in-frame clones and misses some; the assay was immunoSEQ multiplex PCR. The sample records tens of thousands of clones, approximately 80% being singletons. The time point was: week 35, safety follow-up. Vaccinated patients received 300 ug of mutant IDH1 20-mer peptide per dose, with topical imiquimod. This CDR3 spans 15 amino acids. The J segment lost 3 bases and the V segment lost 6 bases, leaving 8 bases of the junction unmatched. CDR1 ENHRY and CDR2 SYGVKD come from the germline V gene.

This TCR was sampled from a woman in her forties with glioma. Some clones in this sample may be carry-over from other donors' samples. The chain combines TRBV10-3 with TRBJ2-5, with TRBD1 matching over 9 bases. The sample was PBMCs, taken from a glioma patient whose treatment included an IDH1 peptide vaccine. This chain's CDR3 is CAIRGDRDGKETQYF. CDR3 nucleotide sequence: TGTGCCATCAGGGGGGACAGGGACGGAAAAGAGACCCAGTACTTC.